This TCR beta chain was sequenced in a study of regulatory T cells in long-lasting Graves disease. The time point is: newly diagnosed GD, antithyroid drugs for less than 3 months. The TCR library used RNA extracted from PBMCs. This clonotype was detected many times. iRepertoire HTBI primers and Arm-PCR of CDR3 regions built TCR beta libraries. TCRdb itself ran the multiplex PCR reads through MiXCR, one entry per CDR3 protein. This table holds more than 400,000 distinct CDR3 sequences, 15% to 20% found once. The CDR3 is 18 amino acids. The V gene end was trimmed by 6 bases and the J gene end by 5 bases; junction bases not matched to a gene: 15. The germline CDR1 and CDR2 sequences are MNHEY and SMNVEV (reference sequence). These records were also assigned to another study, of T cells in Graves' hyperthyroidism and ophthalmopathy.

Sequences were derived from peripheral blood mononuclear cells (PBMCs), sampled at new diagnosis, from a patient treated with antithyroid drugs. V gene TRBV27 combines with J gene TRBJ2-2; 10 bases are shared with TRBD2. The sequence derives from a man between 40 and 49 years old with Graves disease. The CDR3 spells CASSYSGQLLAGTGELFF. For the CDR3, the DNA is TGTGCCAGCAGCTATTCGGGACAGTTACTAGCGGGAACCGGGGAGCTGTTTTTT.